The 24 T cell receptor beta chains in this list originate from one sample, sequenced in a study of T cells in Graves' hyperthyroidism and ophthalmopathy. TCR beta CDR3 sequences were amplified from RNA transcripts. The HTBI set primed first-round TCR CDR3 RT-PCR. TCRdb ran MiXCR on the multiplex PCR reads and lists one entry per CDR3 protein. The sample carries 560,000 or so distinct CDR3 sequences, 46% recorded once. The sequencing input was peripheral blood or thyroid tissue (not recorded which). The receptors originated from a woman between 18 and 29 years old with Graves' hyperthyroidism.

The CDR3 region has the DNA TGTGCCAGCAGTGAATCGACACAGGACCATGGCTACACCTTC. This codes for CASSESTQDHGYTF. The rearrangement links TRBV25-1 to TRBJ1-2; weak D call: TRBD1 (5 bases). The CDR3 length is 14 residues. The V gene lost 1 base and the J gene lost 6 bases, with 12 bases spanning the gap. Per germline, CDR1 MGHDK and CDR2 SYGVNS.

This clonotype was picked up a small number of times. The chain recombines TRBV20-1 with TRBJ2-7; the D gene is possibly TRBD2 (5 bases). Trimming stripped 0 bases from V and 8 bases from J, with 11 bases between. This CDR3 contains 12 residues. Germline CDR1 and CDR2: DFQATT and SNEGSKA (reference sequence). The CDR3 DNA sequence: TGCAGTGCTAGAGAACCCGGGAATCAGCAGTACTTC. Amino acids: CSAREPGNQQYF.

This chain uses TRBV7-7 with TRBJ1-1; no firm D call. With 5 bases removed from V and 6 bases from J, the gap between germline ends came to 10 bases. CDR3 length: 12 amino acids. Germline CDR1 reads SSHAT; CDR2 reads FNYEAQ (reference sequence). CDR3 sequence: CASSQEGSEAFF. For the CDR3, the DNA is TGTGCCAGCAGCCAAGAGGGCTCTGAAGCTTTCTTT.

The chain recombines TRBV29-1 with TRBJ1-4; 8 bases are a match to TRBD1. The CDR3 runs 13 residues. Losses at the gene ends were 7 bases for V and 7 bases for J; bases not matched to a gene: 8. CDR1 SQVTM and CDR2 ANQGSEA come from the germline V gene. Here the CDR3 DNA reads TGCAGCGCGGGGGACAGGTATACTGAAAAACTGTTTTTT. Protein: CSAGDRYTEKLFF.

V usage is TRBV7-2 and J usage is TRBJ2-5; D is possibly TRBD2 (7 bases). Germline V gene lookup returns CDR1 SGHTA and CDR2 FQGNSA. The ends were cut back, 3 bases at V and 10 bases at J, with 24 bases in the middle. CDR3 size: 16 residues. The CDR3 protein is CASSFRGRVREPDQYF. The CDR3 DNA follows: TGTGCCAGCAGCTTCAGGGGCCGAGTGCGGGAGCCGGACCAGTACTTC.

In this sample, this clonotype turned up many times. The junction differs from germline at one of its ends, possibly a read error. The J gene is TRBJ2-7, the V gene TRBV5-1; a weak D match, TRBD2 (6 bases). This CDR3 spans 13 amino acids. Germline CDR1 is SGHRS and CDR2 is YFSETQ. The CDR3, as DNA: TGTGCCAGCAGCTTGAGGCGGGGTTACGAGCAGTACTTC. Its protein product is CASSLRRGYEQYF.

Remarks on this clonotype: One end of the junction varies from germline; a read error may be responsible. The J gene is TRBJ1-5, the V gene TRBV12-5; D possibly corresponds to TRBD1 (6 bases). This CDR3 region has 12 residues. The germline CDR1 and CDR2 sequences are LGHNT and FRNRAP. CDR3 sequence: CASSHTRQDGYF. DNA for the CDR3: TGTGCCAGCAGCCACACTCGACAGGACGGGTATTTT.

This clonotype was counted at least ten times. The CDR3 protein is CASSRVDGNTIYF. The CDR3 bases are TGTGCCAGCAGCAGGGTCGACGGAAACACCATATATTTT. The chain carries TRBV25-1 and TRBJ1-3; tentative D call: TRBD1 (5 bases). The V end lost 6 bases, the J end lost 4 bases, and 10 bases lay between the germline ends. The CDR3 covers 13 residues. The germline CDR1 and CDR2 sequences are MGHDK and SYGVNS.

In this sample, this clonotype turned up many times. V usage is TRBV29-1 and J usage is TRBJ1-2; 10 bases map to TRBD1. Germline trimming cut 6 bases from V and 7 bases from J; bases unmatched to any gene: 5. The CDR3 has 12 amino acids. Per germline, CDR1 SQVTM and CDR2 ANQGSEA. The CDR3 bases are TGCAGCGTAGGGACAGGGGATACTGGCTACACCTTC. Translating it yields CSVGTGDTGYTF.

At least ten counts were recorded for this clonotype. The chain joins TRBV10-1 to TRBJ2-7, with a possible D match to TRBD2 (5 bases). Germline CDR1 and CDR2: WNHNN and SYGVQD (reference sequence). The V end was cut by 6 bases, the J end by 5 bases, with 14 bases between. CDR3 length equals 13 residues. DNA of the CDR3: TGCGCCAGCAGCTCCGTAGAGGGCCACGAGCAGTACTTC. This gives the protein CASSSVEGHEQYF.

This clonotype was detected only once. V is TRBV2 and J is TRBJ1-1, with TRBD1 as a possible D gene (5 bases). The germline CDR1 and CDR2 sequences are SNHLY and FYNNEI. The CDR3 is 15 residues long. The V end was cut by 6 bases, the J end by 0 bases, with 14 bases between. The CDR3 is CASRGRTRLNTEAFF. In DNA form, the CDR3 reads TGTGCCAGCAGGGGCAGGACAAGGTTGAACACTGAAGCTTTCTTT.

This clonotype has more than one count but fewer than ten. V is TRBV2 and J is TRBJ2-7, with 7 bases matching TRBD2. V trimming: 4 bases; J trimming: 4 bases; junction bases outside the gene matches: 4. The CDR3 totals 13 residues. Germline lookup yields CDR1 SNHLY and CDR2 FYNNEI. In DNA, the CDR3 is TGTGCCAGCAGTGGGGAGGGACTGTACGAGCAGTACTTC. Protein product: CASSGEGLYEQYF.

This clonotype was picked up many times. J is TRBJ1-4 and V is TRBV29-1; a weak D match, TRBD1 (5 bases). The germline CDR1 and CDR2 sequences are SQVTM and ANQGSEA. The CDR3 extends over 13 amino acids. V lost 7 bases and J 0 bases, leaving 9 bases between the germline ends. CDR3: CSAWGATNEKLFF. The DNA of the CDR3 is TGCAGCGCCTGGGGGGCAACTAATGAAAAACTGTTTTTT.

The sample holds many counts of this clonotype. This chain links TRBV29-1 with TRBJ1-4; the D is unclear. This CDR3 has 12 residues. The V gene's germline CDR1 is SQVTM and CDR2 ANQGSEA. The ends were cut back, 3 bases at V and 5 bases at J, with 7 bases in the middle. CDR3 region: CSVEAGNEKLFF. DNA for the CDR3: TGCAGCGTTGAGGCGGGGAATGAAAAACTGTTTTTT.

The CDR3 loop reads CASSQRDRVYEQYF. DNA of the CDR3: TGTGCCAGCAGCCAAAGGGACAGGGTCTACGAGCAGTACTTC. The chain carries TRBV11-3 and TRBJ2-7, with 9 bases lining up with TRBD1. The germline V gene encodes CDR1 SGHNT and CDR2 YENEEA. The trim removed 5 bases at V and 3 bases at J, leaving 5 bases unmatched. This CDR3 has 14 residues.

This clonotype has at least ten counts. The chain couples TRBV2 to TRBJ1-6, with a weak D call TRBD1 (5 bases). The V end lost 5 bases, the J end lost 5 bases, and 13 bases lay between the germline ends. CDR3 length: 15 amino acids. The germline V gene encodes CDR1 SNHLY and CDR2 FYNNEI. The CDR3 loop is CASSKDSLHNSPLHF. The CDR3 region has the DNA TGTGCCAGCAGTAAAGACAGCCTACATAATTCACCCCTCCACTTT.

This clonotype was recorded many times. The chain has TRBV15 and TRBJ1-1, with D maybe TRBD1 (5 bases). Per the germline V gene, CDR1 is LNHNV and CDR2 is YYDKDF (reference sequence). The CDR3 consists of 13 residues. Between the trimmed V and J ends, which lost 3 bases and 2 bases, there was a span of 7 bases. CDR3 in amino acids: CATSSRANTEAFF. CDR3 DNA sequence: TGTGCCACCAGCAGCAGGGCCAACACTGAAGCTTTCTTT.

In its sample, this clonotype was seen a few times. The gene calls are TRBV7-3 and TRBJ1-4; possibly TRBD1 for D (6 bases). The germline V gene has CDR1 SGHTA and CDR2 FQGTGA. CDR3 length: 12 amino acids. The V gene lost 2 bases and the J gene lost 8 bases, with 6 bases spanning the gap. CDR3 residues: CASSLDREKLFF. Written as DNA, the CDR3 is TGTGCCAGCAGCTTAGACAGGGAAAAACTGTTTTTT.

Only one count was recorded for this clonotype. The junction and the germline gene differ at one end; a read error may be behind it. The genes are TRBV29-1 and TRBJ2-5; D remains unclear. The CDR3 is 13 residues long. The germline V gene encodes CDR1 SQVTM and CDR2 ANQGSEA. This chain's CDR3 is CSVEAGPQEAQYF. The CDR3 DNA reads as TGCAGCGTTGAAGCCGGGCCTCAAGAGGCCCAGTACTTC.

This clonotype was counted many times. The chain uses TRBV15 and TRBJ1-5; no reliable D call. This CDR3 region has 16 residues. Per the germline V gene, CDR1 is LNHNV and CDR2 is YYDKDF (reference sequence). The V end lost 0 bases, the J end lost 7 bases, and 16 bases lay between the germline ends. The CDR3 protein is CATSRDQVSAGQPQHF. The DNA of the CDR3 is TGTGCCACCAGCAGAGATCAAGTGTCCGCCGGGCAGCCCCAGCATTTT.

This clonotype has ten or more counts. J is TRBJ2-7 and V is TRBV4-3; 10 positions agree with TRBD2. The CDR3 is 15 amino acids. Germline V gene lookup returns CDR1 LGHNA and CDR2 YSLEER. With V trimmed by 3 bases and J by 3 bases, 5 bases remained unmatched. The CDR3: CASSQGTSENYEQYF. Written as DNA, the CDR3 is TGCGCCAGCAGCCAGGGGACTAGCGAAAACTACGAGCAGTACTTC.

Only one count was recorded for this clonotype. This sequence joins TRBV29-1 and TRBJ1-2; no clear D. With 3 bases removed from V and 12 bases from J, the gap between germline ends came to 8 bases. From germline, CDR1 is SQVTM and CDR2 ANQGSEA. The CDR3 runs to 9 residues. As DNA, the CDR3 is TGCAGCGTTGACTACGGAAACACCTTC. Its protein is CSVDYGNTF.

This chain joins TRBV29-1 and TRBJ1-5, with unresolved D. Germline CDR1 is SQVTM and CDR2 is ANQGSEA. The CDR3 is made up of 11 amino acids. The V and J ends lost 6 bases and 3 bases respectively, with 6 bases between them. The CDR3 nucleotides are TGCAGCGTGGGAGTCAATCAGCCCCAGCATTTT. This codes for CSVGVNQPQHF.

V usage is TRBV11-2 and J usage is TRBJ1-2; D is unclear. V gave up 6 bases and J gave up 4 bases, with 6 bases separating them. CDR1 SGHAT and CDR2 FQNNGV come from the germline V gene. This CDR3 is 11 amino acids long. The CDR3 protein is CASRDFYGYTF. In DNA, the CDR3 is TGTGCCAGCAGGGACTTCTATGGCTACACCTTC.